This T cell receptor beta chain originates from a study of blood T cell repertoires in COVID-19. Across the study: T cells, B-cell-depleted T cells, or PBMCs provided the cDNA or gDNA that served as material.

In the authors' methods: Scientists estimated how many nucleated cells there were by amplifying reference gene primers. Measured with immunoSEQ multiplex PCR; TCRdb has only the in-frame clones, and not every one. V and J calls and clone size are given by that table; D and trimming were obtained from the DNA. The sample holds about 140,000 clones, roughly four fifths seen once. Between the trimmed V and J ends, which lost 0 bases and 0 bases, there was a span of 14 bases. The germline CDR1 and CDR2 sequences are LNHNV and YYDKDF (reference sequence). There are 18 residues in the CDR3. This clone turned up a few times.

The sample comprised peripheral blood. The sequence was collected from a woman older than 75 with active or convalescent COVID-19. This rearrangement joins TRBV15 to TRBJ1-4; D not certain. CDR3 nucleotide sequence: TGTGCCACCAGCAGAGATTTCATACTAGCTGCAACTAATGAAAAACTGTTTTTT. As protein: CATSRDFILAATNEKLFF. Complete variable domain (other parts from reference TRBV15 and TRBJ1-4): DAMVIQNPRYQVTQFGKPVTLSCSQTLNHNVMYWYQQKSSQAPKLLFHYYDKDFNNEADTPDNFQSRRPNTSFCFLDIRSPGLGDTAMYLCATSRDFILAATNEKLFFGSGTQLSVL.